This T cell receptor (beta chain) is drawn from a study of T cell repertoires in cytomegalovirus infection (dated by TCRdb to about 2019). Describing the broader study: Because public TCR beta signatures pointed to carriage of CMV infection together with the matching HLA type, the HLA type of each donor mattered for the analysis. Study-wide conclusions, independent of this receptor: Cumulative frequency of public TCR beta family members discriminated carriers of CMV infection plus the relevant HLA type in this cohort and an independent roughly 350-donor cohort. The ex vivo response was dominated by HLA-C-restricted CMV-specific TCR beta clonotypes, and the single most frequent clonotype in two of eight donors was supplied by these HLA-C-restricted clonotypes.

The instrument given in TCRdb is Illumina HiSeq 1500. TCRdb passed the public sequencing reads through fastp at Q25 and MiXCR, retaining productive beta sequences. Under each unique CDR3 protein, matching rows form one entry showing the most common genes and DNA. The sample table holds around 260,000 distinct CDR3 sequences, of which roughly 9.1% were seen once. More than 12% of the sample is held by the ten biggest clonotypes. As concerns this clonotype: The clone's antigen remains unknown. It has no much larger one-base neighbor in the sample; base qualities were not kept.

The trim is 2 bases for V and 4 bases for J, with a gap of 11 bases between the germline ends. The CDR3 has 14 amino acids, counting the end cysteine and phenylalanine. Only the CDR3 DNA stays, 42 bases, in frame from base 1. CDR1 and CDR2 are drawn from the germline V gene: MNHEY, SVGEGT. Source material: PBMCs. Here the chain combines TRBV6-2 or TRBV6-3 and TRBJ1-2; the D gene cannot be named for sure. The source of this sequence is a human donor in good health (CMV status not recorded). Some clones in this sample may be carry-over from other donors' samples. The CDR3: CASSYEGRSYGYTF. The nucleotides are TGTGCCAGCAGTTACGAGGGAAGGAGCTATGGCTACACCTTC.